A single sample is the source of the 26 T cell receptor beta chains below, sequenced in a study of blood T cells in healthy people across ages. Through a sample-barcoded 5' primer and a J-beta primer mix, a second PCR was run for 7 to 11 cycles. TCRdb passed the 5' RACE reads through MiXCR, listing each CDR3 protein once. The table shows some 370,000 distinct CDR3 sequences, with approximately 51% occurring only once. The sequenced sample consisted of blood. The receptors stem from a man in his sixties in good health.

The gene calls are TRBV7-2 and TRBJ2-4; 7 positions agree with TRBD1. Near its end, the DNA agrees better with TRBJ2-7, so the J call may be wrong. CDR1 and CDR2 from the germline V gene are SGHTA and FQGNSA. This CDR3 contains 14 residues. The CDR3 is CASKAQGVLYEQYF. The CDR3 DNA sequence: TGTGCCAGCAAAGCGCAGGGGGTCCTCTACGAGCAGTACTTC.

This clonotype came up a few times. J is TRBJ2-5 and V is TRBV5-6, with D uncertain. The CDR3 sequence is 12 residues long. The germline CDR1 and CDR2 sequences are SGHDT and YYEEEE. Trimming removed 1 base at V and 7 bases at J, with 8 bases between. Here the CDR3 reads CASSLSGRTQYF. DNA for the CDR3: TGTGCCAGCAGCTTGTCTGGGCGGACCCAGTACTTC. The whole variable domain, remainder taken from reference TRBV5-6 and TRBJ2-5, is DAGVTQSPTHLIKTRGQQVTLRCSPKSGHDTVSWYQQALGQGPQFIFQYYEEEERQRGNFPDRFSGHQFPNYSSELNVNALLLGDSALYLCASSLSGRTQYFGPGTRLLVL.

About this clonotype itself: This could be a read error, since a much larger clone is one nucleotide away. CDR3 DNA: TGTGCCAGCAGCCCCGGACAGGGATGGAAACGGTTTTTT. It encodes CASSPGQGWKRFF. The rearrangement uses TRBV7-2 and TRBJ1-4; 8 nucleotides line up with TRBD1. Germline CDR1 reads SGHTA; CDR2 reads FQGNSA. This CDR3 has 13 residues.

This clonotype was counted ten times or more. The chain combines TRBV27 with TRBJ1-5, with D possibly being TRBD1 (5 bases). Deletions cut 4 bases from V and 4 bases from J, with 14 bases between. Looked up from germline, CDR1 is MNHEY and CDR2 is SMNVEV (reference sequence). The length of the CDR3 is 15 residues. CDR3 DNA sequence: TGTGCCAGCAGTTCCAGGGCGGGCATGAATCAGCCCCAGCATTTT. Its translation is CASSSRAGMNQPQHF.

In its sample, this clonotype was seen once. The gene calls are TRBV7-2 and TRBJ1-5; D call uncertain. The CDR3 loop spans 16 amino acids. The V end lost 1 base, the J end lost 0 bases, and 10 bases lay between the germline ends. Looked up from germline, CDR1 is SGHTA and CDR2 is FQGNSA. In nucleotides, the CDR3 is TGTGCCAGCAGCTTAGGGGCAGTGTATAGCAATCAGCCCCAGCATTTT. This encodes CASSLGAVYSNQPQHF.

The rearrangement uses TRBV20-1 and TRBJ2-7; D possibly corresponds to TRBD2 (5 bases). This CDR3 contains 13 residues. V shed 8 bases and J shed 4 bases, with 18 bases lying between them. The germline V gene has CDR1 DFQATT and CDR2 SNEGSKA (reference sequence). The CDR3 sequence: CSPLTTGSYEQYF. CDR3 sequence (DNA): TGCAGTCCATTGACTACTGGTTCGTACGAGCAGTACTTC.

For the CDR3, the DNA is TGTGCCAGCAGCTTAGGTCTTACGGCTAGGAAAGAGACCCAGTACTTC. Translated: CASSLGLTARKETQYF. The V call is TRBV11-2, the J call TRBJ2-5; D is ambiguous. Deletions cut 1 base from V and 3 bases from J, with 15 bases between. The CDR3 is made up of 16 amino acids. Germline CDR1 reads SGHAT; CDR2 reads FQNNGV.

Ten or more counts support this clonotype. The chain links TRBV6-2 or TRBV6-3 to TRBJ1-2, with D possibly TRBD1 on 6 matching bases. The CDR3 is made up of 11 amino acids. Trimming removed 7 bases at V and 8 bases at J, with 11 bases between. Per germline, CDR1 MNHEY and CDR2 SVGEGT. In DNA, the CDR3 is TGTGCCAGCACCTCGGACAGCGGCTACACCTTC. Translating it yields CASTSDSGYTF.

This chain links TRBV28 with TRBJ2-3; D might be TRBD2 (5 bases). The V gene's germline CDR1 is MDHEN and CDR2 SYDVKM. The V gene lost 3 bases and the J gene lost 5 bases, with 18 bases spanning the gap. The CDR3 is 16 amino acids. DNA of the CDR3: TGTGCCAGCAGTTTCGAGGCAGGAGGAGCTTTAGATACGCAGTATTTT. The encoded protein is CASSFEAGGALDTQYF.

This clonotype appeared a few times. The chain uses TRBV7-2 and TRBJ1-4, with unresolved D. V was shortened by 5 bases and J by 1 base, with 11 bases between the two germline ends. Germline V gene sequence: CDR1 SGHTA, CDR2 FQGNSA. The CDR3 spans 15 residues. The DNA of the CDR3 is TGTGCCAGCAGCCGCCGGGCAGGAACTAATGAAAAACTGTTTTTT. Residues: CASSRRAGTNEKLFF.

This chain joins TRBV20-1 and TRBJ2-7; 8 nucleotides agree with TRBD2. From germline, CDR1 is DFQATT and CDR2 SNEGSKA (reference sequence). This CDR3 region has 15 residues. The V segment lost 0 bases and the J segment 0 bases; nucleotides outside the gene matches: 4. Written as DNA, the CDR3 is TGCAGTGCTAGAGACCGGGGGGGCAGCTCCTACGAGCAGTACTTC. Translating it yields CSARDRGGSSYEQYF.

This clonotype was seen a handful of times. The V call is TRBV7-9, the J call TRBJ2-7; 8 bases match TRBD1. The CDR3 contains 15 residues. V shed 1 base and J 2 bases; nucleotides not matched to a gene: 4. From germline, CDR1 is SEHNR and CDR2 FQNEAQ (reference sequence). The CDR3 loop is CASSLVSGGPYEQYF. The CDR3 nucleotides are TGTGCCAGCAGCTTAGTTTCAGGGGGCCCCTACGAGCAGTACTTC.

The CDR3 protein is CASSTGGSTQYF. DNA for the CDR3: TGTGCCAGCAGTACAGGGGGTTCGACCCAGTACTTC. The gene calls are TRBV6-1 and TRBJ2-5; 8 positions match TRBD1. Per germline, CDR1 MNHNS and CDR2 SASEGT. J lost 7 bases, V lost 5 bases, and 3 bases had no gene match. CDR3 length: 12 amino acids.

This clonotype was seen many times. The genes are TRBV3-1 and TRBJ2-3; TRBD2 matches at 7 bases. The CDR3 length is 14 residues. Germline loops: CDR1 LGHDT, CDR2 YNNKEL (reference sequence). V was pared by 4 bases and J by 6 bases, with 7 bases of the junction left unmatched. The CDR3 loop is CASSPTQLADTQYF. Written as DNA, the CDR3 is TGTGCCAGCAGCCCGACCCAACTAGCGGATACGCAGTATTTT.

In DNA, the CDR3 is TGTGCCAGCAGTTTAGGACTAGCGGGGAATGATGAGCAGTTCTTC. It is translated as CASSLGLAGNDEQFF. The rearrangement uses TRBV12-3 or TRBV12-4 and TRBJ2-1; 11 positions agree with TRBD2. CDR3 length: 15 amino acids. V was clipped by 1 base and J by 8 bases; unmatched bases: 4.

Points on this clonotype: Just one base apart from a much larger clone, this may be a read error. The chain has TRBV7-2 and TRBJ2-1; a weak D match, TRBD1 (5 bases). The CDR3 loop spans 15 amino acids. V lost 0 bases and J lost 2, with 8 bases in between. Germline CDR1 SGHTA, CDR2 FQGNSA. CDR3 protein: CASSLAGAAYNEQFF. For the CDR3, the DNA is TGTGCCAGCAGCTTAGCAGGGGCCGCCTACAATGAGCAGTTCTTC.

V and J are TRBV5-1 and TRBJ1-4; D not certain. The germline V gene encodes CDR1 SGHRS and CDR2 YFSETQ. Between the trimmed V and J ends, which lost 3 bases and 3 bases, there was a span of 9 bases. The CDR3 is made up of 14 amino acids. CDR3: CASSSPGPNEKLFF. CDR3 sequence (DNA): TGCGCCAGCAGCTCACCGGGCCCTAATGAAAAACTGTTTTTT. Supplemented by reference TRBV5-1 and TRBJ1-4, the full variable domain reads KAGVTQTPRYLIKTRGQQVTLSCSPISGHRSVSWYQQTPGQGLQFLFEYFSETQRNKGNFPGRFSGRQFSNSRSEMNVSTLELGDSALYLCASSSPGPNEKLFFGSGTQLSVL.

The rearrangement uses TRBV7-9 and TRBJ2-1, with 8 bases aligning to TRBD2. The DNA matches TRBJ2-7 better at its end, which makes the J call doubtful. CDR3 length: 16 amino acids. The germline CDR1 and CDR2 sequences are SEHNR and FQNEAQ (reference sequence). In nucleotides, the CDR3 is TGTGCCTCAATAGTGGTAGCGGGGCCCTACTACAATGAGCAGTACTTC. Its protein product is CASIVVAGPYYNEQYF.

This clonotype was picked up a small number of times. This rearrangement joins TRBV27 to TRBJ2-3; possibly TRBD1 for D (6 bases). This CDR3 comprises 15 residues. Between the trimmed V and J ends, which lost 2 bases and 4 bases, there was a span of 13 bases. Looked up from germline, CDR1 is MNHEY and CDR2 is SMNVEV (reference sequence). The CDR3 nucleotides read TGTGCCAGCAGTTTAGGGGGCCGGGTGGCAGATACGCAGTATTTT. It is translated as CASSLGGRVADTQYF.

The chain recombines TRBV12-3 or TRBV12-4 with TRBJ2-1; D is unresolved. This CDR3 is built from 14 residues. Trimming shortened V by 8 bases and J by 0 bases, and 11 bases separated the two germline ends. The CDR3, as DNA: TGTGCCAGCTTGGACGGAAGCTCCTACAATGAGCAGTTCTTC. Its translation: CASLDGSSYNEQFF.

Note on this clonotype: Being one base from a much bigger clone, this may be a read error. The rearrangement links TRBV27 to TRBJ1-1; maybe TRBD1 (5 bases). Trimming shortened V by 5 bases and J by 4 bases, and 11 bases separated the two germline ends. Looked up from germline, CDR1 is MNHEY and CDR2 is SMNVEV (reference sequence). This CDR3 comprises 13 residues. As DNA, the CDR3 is TGTGCCAGCAGTGTTAGGGGAGGCACTGAAGCTTTCTTT. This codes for CASSVRGGTEAFF.

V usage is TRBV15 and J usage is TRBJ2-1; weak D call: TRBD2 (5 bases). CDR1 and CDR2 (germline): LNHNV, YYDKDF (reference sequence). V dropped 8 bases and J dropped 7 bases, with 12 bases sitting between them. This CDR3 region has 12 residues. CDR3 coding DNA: TGTGCCACCGCTCGCCGGAGGAATGAGCAGTTCTTC. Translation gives CATARRRNEQFF.

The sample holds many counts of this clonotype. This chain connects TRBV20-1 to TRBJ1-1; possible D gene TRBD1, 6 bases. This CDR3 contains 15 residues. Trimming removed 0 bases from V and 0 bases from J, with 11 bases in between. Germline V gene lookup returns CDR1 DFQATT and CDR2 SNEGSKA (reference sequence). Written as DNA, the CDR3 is TGCAGTGCTAGAGATGGACAGTCCCTGAACACTGAAGCTTTCTTT. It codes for CSARDGQSLNTEAFF.

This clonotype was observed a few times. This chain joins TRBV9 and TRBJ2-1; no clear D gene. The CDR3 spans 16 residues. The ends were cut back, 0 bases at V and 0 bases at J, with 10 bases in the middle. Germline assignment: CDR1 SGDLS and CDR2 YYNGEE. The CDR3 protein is CASSVVGTSSYNEQFF. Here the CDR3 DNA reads TGTGCCAGCAGCGTAGTAGGCACGAGCTCCTACAATGAGCAGTTCTTC.

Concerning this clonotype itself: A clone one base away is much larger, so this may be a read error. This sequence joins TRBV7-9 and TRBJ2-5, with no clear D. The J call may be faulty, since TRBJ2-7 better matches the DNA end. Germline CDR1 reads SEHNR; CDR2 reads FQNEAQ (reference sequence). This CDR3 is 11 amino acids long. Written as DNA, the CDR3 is TGTTCCAGCAGCCCCGACTACGAGCAGTACTTC. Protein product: CSSSPDYEQYF.

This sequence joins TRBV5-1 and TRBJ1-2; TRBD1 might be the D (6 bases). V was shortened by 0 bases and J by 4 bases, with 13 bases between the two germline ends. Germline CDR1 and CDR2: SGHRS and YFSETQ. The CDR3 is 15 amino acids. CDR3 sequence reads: CASSLEAGASYGYTF. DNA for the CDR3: TGCGCCAGCAGCTTGGAAGCAGGGGCGAGCTATGGCTACACCTTC. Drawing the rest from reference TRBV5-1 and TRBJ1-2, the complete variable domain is KAGVTQTPRYLIKTRGQQVTLSCSPISGHRSVSWYQQTPGQGLQFLFEYFSETQRNKGNFPGRFSGRQFSNSRSEMNVSTLELGDSALYLCASSLEAGASYGYTFGSGTRLTVV.